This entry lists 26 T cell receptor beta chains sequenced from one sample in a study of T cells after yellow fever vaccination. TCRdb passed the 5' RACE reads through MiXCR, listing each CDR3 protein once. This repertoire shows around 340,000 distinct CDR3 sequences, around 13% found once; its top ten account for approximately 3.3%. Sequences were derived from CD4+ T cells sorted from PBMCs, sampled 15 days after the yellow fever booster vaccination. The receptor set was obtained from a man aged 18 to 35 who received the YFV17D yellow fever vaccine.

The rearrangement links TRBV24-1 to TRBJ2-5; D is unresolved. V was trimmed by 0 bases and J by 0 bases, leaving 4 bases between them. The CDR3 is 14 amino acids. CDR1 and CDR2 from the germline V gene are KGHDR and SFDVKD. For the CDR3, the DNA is TGTGCCACCAGTGATTTGAGGTACCAAGAGACCCAGTACTTC. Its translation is CATSDLRYQETQYF.

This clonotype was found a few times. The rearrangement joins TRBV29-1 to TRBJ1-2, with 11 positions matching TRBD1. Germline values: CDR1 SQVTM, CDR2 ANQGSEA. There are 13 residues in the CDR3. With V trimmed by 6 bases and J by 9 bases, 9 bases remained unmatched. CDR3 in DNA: TGCAGCGTGGACTCCGGGACAGGGGGGAGCTACACCTTC. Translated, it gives CSVDSGTGGSYTF.

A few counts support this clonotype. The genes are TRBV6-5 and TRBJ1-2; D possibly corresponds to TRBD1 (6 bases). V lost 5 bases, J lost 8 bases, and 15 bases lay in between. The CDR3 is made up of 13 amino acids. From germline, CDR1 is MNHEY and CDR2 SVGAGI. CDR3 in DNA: TGTGCCAGCAGTCCCCAGGACAGATGGGGCTACACCTTC. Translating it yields CASSPQDRWGYTF.

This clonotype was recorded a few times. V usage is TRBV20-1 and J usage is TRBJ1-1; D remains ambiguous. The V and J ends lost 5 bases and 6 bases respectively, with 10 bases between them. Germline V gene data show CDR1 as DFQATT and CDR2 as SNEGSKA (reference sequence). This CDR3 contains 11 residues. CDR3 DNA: TGCAGTGCTCAACCCGGCGCTGAAGCTTTCTTT. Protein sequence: CSAQPGAEAFF.

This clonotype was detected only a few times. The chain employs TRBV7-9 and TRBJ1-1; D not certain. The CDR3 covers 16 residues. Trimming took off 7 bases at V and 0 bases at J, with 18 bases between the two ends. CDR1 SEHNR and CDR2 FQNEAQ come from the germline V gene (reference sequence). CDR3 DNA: TGTGCCAGCATCGGCAGTAGATATTTAATGAACACTGAAGCTTTCTTT. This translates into CASIGSRYLMNTEAFF.

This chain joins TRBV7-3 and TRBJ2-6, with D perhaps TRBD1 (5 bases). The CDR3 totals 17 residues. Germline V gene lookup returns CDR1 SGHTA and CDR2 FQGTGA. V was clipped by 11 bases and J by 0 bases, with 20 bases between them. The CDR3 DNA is TGTGCCGTCAGCTTAAGGGGCAGGAACTCTGGGGCCAACGTCCTGACTTTC. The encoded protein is CAVSLRGRNSGANVLTF.

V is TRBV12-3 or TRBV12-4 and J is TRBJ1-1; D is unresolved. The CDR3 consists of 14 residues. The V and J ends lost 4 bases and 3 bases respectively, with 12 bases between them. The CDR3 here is CASSSQMGDTEAFF. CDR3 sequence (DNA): TGTGCCAGCAGTTCACAAATGGGCGACACTGAAGCTTTCTTT.

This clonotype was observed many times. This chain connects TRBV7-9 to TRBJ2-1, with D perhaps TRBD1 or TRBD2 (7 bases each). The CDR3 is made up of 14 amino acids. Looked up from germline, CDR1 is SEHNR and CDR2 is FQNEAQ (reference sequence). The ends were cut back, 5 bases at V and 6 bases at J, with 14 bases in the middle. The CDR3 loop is CASSTQGGINEQFF. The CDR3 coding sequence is TGTGCCAGCAGCACCCAGGGGGGGATCAATGAGCAGTTCTTC. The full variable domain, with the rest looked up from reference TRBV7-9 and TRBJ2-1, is DTGVSQNPRHKITKRGQNVTFRCDPISEHNRLYWYRQTLGQGPEFLTYFQNEAQLEKSRLLSDRFSAERPKGSFSTLEIQRTEQGDSAMYLCASSTQGGINEQFFGPGTRLTVL.

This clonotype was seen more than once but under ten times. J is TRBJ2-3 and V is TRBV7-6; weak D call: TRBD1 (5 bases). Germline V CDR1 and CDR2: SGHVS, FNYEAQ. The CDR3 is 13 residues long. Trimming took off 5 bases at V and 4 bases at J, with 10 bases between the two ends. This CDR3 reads CASSPGHPDTQYF. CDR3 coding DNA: TGTGCCAGCAGCCCTGGACATCCAGATACGCAGTATTTT.

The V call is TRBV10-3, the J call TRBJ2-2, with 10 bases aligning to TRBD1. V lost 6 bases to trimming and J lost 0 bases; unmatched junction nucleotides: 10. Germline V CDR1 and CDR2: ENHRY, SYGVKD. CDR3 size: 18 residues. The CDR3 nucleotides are TGTGCCATCAGGCCACCGGGACAGGGGAGCGCGAACACCGGGGAGCTGTTTTTT. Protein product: CAIRPPGQGSANTGELFF.

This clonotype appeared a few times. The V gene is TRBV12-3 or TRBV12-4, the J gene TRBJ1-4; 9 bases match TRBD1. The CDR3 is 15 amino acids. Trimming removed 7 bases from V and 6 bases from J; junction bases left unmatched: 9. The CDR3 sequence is CASTPSTGGYEKLFF. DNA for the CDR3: TGTGCCAGCACCCCTTCGACAGGGGGATATGAAAAACTGTTTTTT.

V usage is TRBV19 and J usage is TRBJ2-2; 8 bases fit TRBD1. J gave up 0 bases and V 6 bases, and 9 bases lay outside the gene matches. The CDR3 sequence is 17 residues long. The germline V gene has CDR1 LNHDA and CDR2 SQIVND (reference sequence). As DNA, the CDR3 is TGTGCCAGTAGCAGGGGGCGCGGGTTATCGAACACCGGGGAGCTGTTTTTT. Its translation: CASSRGRGLSNTGELFF. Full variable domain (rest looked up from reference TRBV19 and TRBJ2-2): DGGITQSPKYLFRKEGQNVTLSCEQNLNHDAMYWYRQDPGQGLRLIYYSQIVNDFQKGDIAEGYSVSREKKESFPLTVTSAQKNPTAFYLCASSRGRGLSNTGELFFGEGSRLTVL.

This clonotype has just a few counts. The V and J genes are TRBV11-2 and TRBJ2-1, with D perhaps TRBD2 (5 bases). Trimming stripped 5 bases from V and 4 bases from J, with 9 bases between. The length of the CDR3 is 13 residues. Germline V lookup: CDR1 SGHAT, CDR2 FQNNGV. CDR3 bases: TGTGCCAGCAGCGCTAGCCTTTACAATGAGCAGTTCTTC. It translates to CASSASLYNEQFF.

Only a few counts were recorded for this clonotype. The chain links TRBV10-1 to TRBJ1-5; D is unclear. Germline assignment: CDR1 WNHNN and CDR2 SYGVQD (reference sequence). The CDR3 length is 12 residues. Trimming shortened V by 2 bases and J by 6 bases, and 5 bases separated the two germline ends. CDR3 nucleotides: TGCGCCAGCAGTGAGAACGGTCAGCCCCAGCATTTT. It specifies CASSENGQPQHF.

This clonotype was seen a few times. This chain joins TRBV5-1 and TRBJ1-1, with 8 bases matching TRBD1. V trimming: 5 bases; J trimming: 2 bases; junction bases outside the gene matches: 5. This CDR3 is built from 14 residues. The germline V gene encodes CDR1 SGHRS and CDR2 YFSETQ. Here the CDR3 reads CASRPQGANTEAFF. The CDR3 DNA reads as TGCGCCAGCAGACCTCAGGGGGCCAACACTGAAGCTTTCTTT.

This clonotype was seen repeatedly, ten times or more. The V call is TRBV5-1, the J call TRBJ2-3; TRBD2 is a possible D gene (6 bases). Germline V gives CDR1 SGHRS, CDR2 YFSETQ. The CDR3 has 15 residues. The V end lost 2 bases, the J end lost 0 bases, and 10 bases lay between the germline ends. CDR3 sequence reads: CASSFTGTSTDTQYF. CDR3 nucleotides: TGCGCCAGCAGCTTCACCGGGACTAGCACAGATACGCAGTATTTT.

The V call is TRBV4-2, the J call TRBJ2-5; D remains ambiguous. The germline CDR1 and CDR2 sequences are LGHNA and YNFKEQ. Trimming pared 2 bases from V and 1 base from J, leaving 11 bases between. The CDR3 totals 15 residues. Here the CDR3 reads CASSQSGQPQETQYF. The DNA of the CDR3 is TGTGCCAGCAGCCAATCTGGGCAGCCCCAAGAGACCCAGTACTTC.

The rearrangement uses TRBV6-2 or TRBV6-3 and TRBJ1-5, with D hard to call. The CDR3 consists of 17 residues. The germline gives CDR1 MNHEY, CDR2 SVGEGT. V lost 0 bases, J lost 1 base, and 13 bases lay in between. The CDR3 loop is CASSYSRLRGSNQPQHF. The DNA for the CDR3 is TGTGCCAGCAGTTACTCGAGACTCCGGGGAAGCAATCAGCCCCAGCATTTT.

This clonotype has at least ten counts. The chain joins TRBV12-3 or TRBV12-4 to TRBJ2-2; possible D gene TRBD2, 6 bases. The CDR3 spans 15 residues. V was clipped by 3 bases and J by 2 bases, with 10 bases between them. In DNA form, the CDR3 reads TGTGCCAGCAGTTTTGCGGGGAGAAACACCGGGGAGCTGTTTTTT. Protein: CASSFAGRNTGELFF.

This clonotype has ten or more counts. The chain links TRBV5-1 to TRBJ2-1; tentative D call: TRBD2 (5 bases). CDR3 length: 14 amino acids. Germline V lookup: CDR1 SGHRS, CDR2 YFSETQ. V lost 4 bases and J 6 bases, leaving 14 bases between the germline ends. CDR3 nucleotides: TGCGCCAGCAGCGCACTAACTAGAGCCAATGAGCAGTTCTTC. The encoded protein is CASSALTRANEQFF.

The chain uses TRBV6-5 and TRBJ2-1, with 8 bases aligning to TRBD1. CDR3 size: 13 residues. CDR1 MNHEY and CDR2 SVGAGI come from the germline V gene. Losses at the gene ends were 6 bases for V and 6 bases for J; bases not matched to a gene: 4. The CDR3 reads CASSSDRGNEQFF. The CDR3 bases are TGTGCCAGCAGCTCCGACAGGGGCAATGAGCAGTTCTTC.

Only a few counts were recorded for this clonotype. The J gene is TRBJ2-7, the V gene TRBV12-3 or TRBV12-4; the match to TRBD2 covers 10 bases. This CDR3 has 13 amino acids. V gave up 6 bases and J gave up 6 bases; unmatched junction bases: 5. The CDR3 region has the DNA TGTGCCAGCAGACCTAGCGGGGGTGGCGAGCAGTACTTC. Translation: CASRPSGGGEQYF.

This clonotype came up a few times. The CDR3 DNA sequence: TGTGCCAGCAGCTTGAGAGGGCGATTGTCTGAAGCTTTCTTT. Translated: CASSLRGRLSEAFF. V and J are TRBV7-3 and TRBJ1-1; no reliable D call. This CDR3 comprises 14 residues. The germline V gene encodes CDR1 SGHTA and CDR2 FQGTGA. Trimming cost V 3 bases and J 6 bases, with 14 bases left between them.

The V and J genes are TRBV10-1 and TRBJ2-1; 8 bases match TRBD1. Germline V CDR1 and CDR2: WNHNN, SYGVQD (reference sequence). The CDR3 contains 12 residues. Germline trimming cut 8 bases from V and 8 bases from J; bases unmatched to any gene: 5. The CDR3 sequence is CASPKTGDEQFF. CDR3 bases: TGCGCCAGCCCCAAGACAGGGGATGAGCAGTTCTTC.

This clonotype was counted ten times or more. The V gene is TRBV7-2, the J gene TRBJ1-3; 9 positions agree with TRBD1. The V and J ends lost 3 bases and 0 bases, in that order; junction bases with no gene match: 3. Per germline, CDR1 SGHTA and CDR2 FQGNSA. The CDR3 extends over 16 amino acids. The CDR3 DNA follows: TGTGCCAGCAGCTTGATGACAGGGGGCTCTGGAAACACCATATATTTT. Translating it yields CASSLMTGGSGNTIYF. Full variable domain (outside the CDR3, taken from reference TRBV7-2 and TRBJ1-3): GAGVSQSPSNKVTEKGKDVELRCDPISGHTALYWYRQSLGQGLEFLIYFQGNSAPDKSGLPSDRFSAERTGGSVSTLTIQRTQQEDSAVYLCASSLMTGGSGNTIYFGEGSWLTVV.

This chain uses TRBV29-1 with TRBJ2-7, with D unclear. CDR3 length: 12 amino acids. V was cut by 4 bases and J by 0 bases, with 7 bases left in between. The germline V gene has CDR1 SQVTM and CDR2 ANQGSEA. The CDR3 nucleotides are TGCAGCGTTGGGGTCCGCTCCTACGAGCAGTACTTC. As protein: CSVGVRSYEQYF.